The present T cell receptor beta chain was sequenced within a study of graft-versus-host responses after intestinal transplantation. Turning to the study itself: Recipients underwent multivisceral, liver-intestinal, or isolated intestinal transplants. Findings of the study overall: Recipient-marrow GvH clones were detected, some having first appeared in ileum or blood.

Measured with immunoSEQ multiplex PCR; TCRdb has only the in-frame clones, and not every one. The table shows roughly 13,000 clones, with 70% to 85% occurring only once. Of note for this clone: Its antigen remains unknown.

Unmatched junction bases numbered 5, after V lost 1 base and J lost 5 bases. From germline, CDR1 is SGHNT and CDR2 YENEEA. This CDR3 is built from 15 residues. This TCR came from a human patient who received an intestinal transplant, so some T cells may come from the graft donor. Sequenced material: PBMCs, taken almost 310 days after intestinal transplant. The gene calls are TRBV11-3 and TRBJ2-1; 7 positions agree with TRBD2. In DNA, the CDR3 is TGTGCCAGCAGCTTAGTCCCTAGCGGAAACAATGAGCAGTTCTTC. This gives the protein CASSLVPSGNNEQFF.